This T cell receptor (beta chain) was captured by sequencing in a study of sequential checkpoint blockade in melanoma (dated by TCRdb to about 2019). In the study overall: Patients were assigned by 1:1 randomization to either first-line nivolumab followed by ipilimumab (arm A) or ipilimumab followed by nivolumab (arm B). Maintenance nivolumab was given following each of the two trial sequences.

TCRbeta CDR3 regions were immunosequenced from genomic DNA with the immunoSEQ Assay. Before high-throughput sequencing, the genomic DNA was amplified using bias-controlled multiplex PCR. Under the source paper's analysis protocol: To quantify the absolute abundance of each unique TCRbeta CDR3 region, the sequences were collapsed and filtered. Clonality, defined as 1 minus Pielou's evenness, was calculated using only productive rearrangements. A previously published method was used to identify clones whose frequencies were significantly greater in on-treatment samples than in baseline samples. TCRdb provides this immuneACCESS table in a form limited to in-frame rearrangements. Some clones are lacking; in checked studies, under half of them reflect an unresolved V gene, and why the rest are absent is not known. Clone size and the V and J calls come from that table; the DNA yielded D and trimming. In this sample the table shows more than 10,000 clones, 65% to 75% of which occur a single time. The ten largest clones represent approximately 25% of the sample.

What the work shows at the level of the full study, not this receptor alone: The response-prediction model combining TCR metrics and mutation burden needs validation in larger, independent patient cohorts.

Per the germline V gene (reference sequence), PRHDT is the CDR1 and FYEKMQ is the CDR2. Measured from the cysteine to the valine, the CDR3 is 14 residues long. Only the CDR3 region is kept as DNA, spanning 42 bases read in frame from base 1. Explained via the paper, the treatment or condition label denotes: randomized to nivolumab then ipilimumab (arm A) or the reverse (arm B). No trial patient had received prior DNA-damaging chemotherapy. A FACS Aria II flow cytometer was used to sort live CD3+CD8+ cells that were negative for CD19 and CD56 from thawed PBMCs. CheckMate 064, a randomized, open-label phase II trial of sequential checkpoint blockade, was the source of the samples, all of which came from patients with melanoma. Peripheral blood mononuclear cells were collected by leukapheresis, purified using Ficoll-Paque, and frozen in human serum containing about 9.8% DMSO. Purity of sorted blood CD3+CD8+ cells was verified at >95% immediately after sorting, followed by DNA extraction.

As for this clone: Its antigen target is currently unknown. No base quality values were provided; no much bigger clone lies one nucleotide off.

This TCR came from a human donor with melanoma. The V and J genes are TRBV13 and TRBJ2-7; a tentative D match to TRBD2 spans 5 bases. This specimen was CD8+ T cells sorted from blood (inferred from file names), taken from a patient given nivolumab and ipilimumab in sequence. The DNA reads as follows: TGTGCCAGCAGTTTAGACGGGGAAAACTACGAGCAGTACGTC. Its amino acids are CASSLDGENYEQYV.